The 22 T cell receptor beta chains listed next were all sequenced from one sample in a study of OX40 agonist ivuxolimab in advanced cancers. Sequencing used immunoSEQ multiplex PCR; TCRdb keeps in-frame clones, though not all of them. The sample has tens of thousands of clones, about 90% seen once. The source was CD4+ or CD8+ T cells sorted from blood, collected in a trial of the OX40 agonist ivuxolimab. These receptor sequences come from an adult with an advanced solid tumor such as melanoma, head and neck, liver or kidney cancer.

CDR3 in DNA: TGCGCCAGCAGCCAAGATGAACTAGCGGGATCCCCAATCGGCGAGCAGTACTTC. It specifies CASSQDELAGSPIGEQYF. This chain connects TRBV4-1 to TRBJ2-7, with TRBD2 matching 10 bases. Germline CDR1 and CDR2: MGHRA and YSYEKL. The CDR3 is 18 amino acids. J gave up 6 bases and V 0 bases, and 14 bases lay outside the gene matches.

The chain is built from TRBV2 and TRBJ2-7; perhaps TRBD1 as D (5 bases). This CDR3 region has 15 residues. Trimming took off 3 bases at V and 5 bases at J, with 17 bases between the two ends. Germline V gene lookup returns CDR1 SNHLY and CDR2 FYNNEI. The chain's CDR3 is CASSEYRPIRDEQYF. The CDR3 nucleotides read TGTGCCAGCAGTGAGTACAGGCCCATCCGGGACGAGCAGTACTTC.

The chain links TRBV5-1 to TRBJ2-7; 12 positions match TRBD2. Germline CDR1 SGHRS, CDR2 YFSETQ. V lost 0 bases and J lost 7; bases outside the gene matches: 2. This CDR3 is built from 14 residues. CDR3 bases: TGCGCCAGCAGCTTGGGACTAGCGGGAGCGGAGCAGTACTTC. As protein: CASSLGLAGAEQYF.

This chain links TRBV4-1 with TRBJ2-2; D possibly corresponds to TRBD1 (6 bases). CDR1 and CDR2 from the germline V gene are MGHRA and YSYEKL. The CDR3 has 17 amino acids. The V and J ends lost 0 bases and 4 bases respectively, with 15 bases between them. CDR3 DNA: TGCGCCAGCAGCCAAGATGGAAGTCAGGGGAGCACCGGGGAGCTGTTTTTT. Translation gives CASSQDGSQGSTGELFF.

The CDR3 bases are TGTGCCAGCACCCCGGAAGGGGCGGGCTACGAGCAGTACTTC. This translates into CASTPEGAGYEQYF. This rearrangement joins TRBV28 to TRBJ2-7; D may be TRBD1 or TRBD2 (5 bases each). Between the trimmed V and J ends, which lost 7 bases and 3 bases, there was a span of 16 bases. This CDR3 is 14 amino acids long. Germline V gene sequence: CDR1 MDHEN, CDR2 SYDVKM.

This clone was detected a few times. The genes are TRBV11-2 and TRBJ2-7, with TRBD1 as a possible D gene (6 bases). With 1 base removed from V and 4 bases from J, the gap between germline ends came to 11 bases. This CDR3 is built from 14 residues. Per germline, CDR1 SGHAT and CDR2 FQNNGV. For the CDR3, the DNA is TGTGCCAGCAGCTTAGTCACGACAGGTTACGAGCAGTACTTC. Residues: CASSLVTTGYEQYF. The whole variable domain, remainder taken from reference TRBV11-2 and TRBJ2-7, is EAGVAQSPRYKIIEKRQSVAFWCNPISGHATLYWYQQILGQGPKLLIQFQNNGVVDDSQLPKDRFSAERLKGVDSTLKIQPAKLEDSAVYLCASSLVTTGYEQYFGPGTRLTVT.

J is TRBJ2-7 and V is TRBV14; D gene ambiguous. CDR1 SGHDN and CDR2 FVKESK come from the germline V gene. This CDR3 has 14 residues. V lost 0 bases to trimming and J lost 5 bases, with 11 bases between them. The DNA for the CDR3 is TGTGCCAGCAGCCAAGAGGATGGGTGGGACGAGCAGTACTTC. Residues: CASSQEDGWDEQYF.

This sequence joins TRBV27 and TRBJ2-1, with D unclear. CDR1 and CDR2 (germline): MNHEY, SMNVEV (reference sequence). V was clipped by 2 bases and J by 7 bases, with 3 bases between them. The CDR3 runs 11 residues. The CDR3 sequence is CASSLGNEQFF. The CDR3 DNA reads TGTGCCAGCAGTTTAGGAAATGAGCAGTTCTTC.

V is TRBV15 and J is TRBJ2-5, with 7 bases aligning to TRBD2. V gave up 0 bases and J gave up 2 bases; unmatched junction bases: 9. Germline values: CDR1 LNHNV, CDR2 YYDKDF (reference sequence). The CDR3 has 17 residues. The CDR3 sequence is CATSRDGPSGLQETQYF. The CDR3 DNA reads TGTGCCACCAGCAGAGATGGGCCTAGCGGATTACAAGAGACCCAGTACTTC.

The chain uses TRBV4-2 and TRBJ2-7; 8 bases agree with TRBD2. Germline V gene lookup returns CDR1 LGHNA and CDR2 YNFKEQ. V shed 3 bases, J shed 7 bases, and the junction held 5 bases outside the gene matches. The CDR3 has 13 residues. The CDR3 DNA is TGTGCCAGCAGCCACCCCCGGGAGGGAGAGCAGTACTTC. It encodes CASSHPREGEQYF.

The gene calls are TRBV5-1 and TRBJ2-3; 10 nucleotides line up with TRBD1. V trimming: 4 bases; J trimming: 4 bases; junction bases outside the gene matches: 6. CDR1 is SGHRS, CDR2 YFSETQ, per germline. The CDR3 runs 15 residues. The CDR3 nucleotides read TGCGCCAGCAGCGACCGGGACAGGGGTTCAGATACGCAGTATTTT. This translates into CASSDRDRGSDTQYF.

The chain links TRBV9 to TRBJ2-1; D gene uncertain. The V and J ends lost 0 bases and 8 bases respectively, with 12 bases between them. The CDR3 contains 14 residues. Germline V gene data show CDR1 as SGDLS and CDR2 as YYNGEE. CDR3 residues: CASSVEISLYEQFF. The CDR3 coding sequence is TGTGCCAGCAGCGTAGAAATTAGTCTCTATGAGCAGTTCTTC.

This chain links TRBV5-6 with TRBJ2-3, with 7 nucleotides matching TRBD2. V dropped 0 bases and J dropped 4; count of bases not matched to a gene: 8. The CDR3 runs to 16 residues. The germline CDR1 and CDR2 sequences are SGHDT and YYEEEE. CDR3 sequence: CASSLERGAYADTQYF. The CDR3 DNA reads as TGTGCCAGCAGCTTGGAGCGGGGTGCCTACGCAGATACGCAGTATTTT.

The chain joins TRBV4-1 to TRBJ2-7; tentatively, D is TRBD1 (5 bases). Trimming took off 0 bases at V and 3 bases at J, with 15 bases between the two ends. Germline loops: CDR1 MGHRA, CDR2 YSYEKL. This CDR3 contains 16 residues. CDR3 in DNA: TGCGCCAGCAGCCAAGATAGTCGCCAGGGCTACTACGAGCAGTACTTC. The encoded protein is CASSQDSRQGYYEQYF.

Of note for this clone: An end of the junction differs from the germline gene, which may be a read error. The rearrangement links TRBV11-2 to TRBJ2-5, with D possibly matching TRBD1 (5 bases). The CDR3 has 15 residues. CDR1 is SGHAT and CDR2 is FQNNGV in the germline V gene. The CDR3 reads CASSLEWGREETQYF. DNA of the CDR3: TGTGCCAGCAGCCTAGAGTGGGGCAGGGAAGAGACCCAGTACTTC.

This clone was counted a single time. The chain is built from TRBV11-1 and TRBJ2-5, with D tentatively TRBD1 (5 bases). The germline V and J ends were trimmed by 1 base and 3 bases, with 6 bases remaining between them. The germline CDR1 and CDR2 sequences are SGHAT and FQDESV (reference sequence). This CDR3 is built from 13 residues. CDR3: CASSLEGEETQYF. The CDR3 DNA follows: TGTGCCAGCAGCTTAGAAGGGGAAGAGACCCAGTACTTC. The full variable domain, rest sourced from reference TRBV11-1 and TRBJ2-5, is EAEVAQSPRYKITEKSQAVAFWCDPISGHATLYWYRQILGQGPELLVQFQDESVVDDSQLPKDRFSAERLKGVDSTLKIQPAELGDSAMYLCASSLEGEETQYFGPGTRLLVL.

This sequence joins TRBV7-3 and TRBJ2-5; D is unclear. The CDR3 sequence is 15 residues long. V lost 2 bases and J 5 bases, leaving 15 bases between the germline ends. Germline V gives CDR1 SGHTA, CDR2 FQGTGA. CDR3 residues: CASSLSGRQKETQYF. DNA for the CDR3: TGTGCCAGCAGCTTATCTGGTCGGCAAAAGGAGACCCAGTACTTC.

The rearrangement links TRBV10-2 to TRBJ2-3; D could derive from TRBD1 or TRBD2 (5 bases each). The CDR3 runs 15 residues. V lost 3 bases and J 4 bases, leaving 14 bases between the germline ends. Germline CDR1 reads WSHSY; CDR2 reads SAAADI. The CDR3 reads CASSDERTLADTQYF. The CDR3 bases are TGCGCCAGCAGTGATGAGCGGACACTGGCAGATACGCAGTATTTT.

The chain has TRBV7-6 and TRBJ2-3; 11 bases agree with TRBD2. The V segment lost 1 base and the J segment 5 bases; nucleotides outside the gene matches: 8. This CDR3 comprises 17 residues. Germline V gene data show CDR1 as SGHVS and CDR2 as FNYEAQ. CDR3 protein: CASSLGLAGGGRDTQYF. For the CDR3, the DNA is TGTGCCAGCAGCTTAGGGCTAGCGGGAGGAGGACGAGATACGCAGTATTTT.

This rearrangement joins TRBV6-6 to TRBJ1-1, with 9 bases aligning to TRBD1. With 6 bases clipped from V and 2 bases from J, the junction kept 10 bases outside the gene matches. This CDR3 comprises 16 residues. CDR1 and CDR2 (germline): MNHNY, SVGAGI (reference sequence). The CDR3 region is CASRNPPTGGNTEAFF. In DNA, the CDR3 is TGTGCCAGCAGGAACCCCCCGACAGGGGGAAACACTGAAGCTTTCTTT.

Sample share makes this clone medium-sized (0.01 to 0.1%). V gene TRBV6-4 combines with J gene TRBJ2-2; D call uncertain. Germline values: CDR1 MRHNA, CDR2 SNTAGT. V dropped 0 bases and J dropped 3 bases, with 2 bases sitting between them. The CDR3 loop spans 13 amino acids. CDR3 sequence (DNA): TGTGCCAGCAGTGACTCAGACACCGGGGAGCTGTTTTTT. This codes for CASSDSDTGELFF.

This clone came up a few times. CDR3 region: CASSDRSAFEQYF. The CDR3 coding sequence is TGTGCCAGCAGTGACAGATCCGCCTTCGAGCAGTACTTC. V and J are TRBV2 and TRBJ2-7; D is ambiguous. This CDR3 is 13 amino acids long. V lost 3 bases, J lost 6 bases, and 12 bases lay in between. CDR1 SNHLY and CDR2 FYNNEI come from the germline V gene. Variable domain in full (rest from reference TRBV2 and TRBJ2-7): EPEVTQTPSHQVTQMGQEVILRCVPISNHLYFYWYRQILGQKVEFLVSFYNNEISEKSEIFDDQFSVERPDGSNFTLKIRSTKLEDSAMYFCASSDRSAFEQYFGPGTRLTVT.